This TCR beta chain emerged from a study of blood T cell repertoires in COVID-19. About the study: Sites in the United States, Italy and Spain provided acute and convalescent COVID-19 samples. From T cells, B-cell-depleted T cells, or PBMCs came the material, which was cDNA or gDNA.

In the authors' workflow: By means of reference gene primer amplification, nucleated cell counts were estimated. Sequencing was performed with immunoSEQ multiplex PCR; in TCRdb, only in-frame clones are kept and a portion is missing. D and trimming come from the DNA, and the V and J calls and clone size come from that table. The repertoire holds approximately 280,000 clones, with around 90% as singletons. V shed 1 base and J shed 7 bases, with 14 bases lying between them. This CDR3 region has 15 residues. In germline, CDR1 is MNHNS, CDR2 SASEGT. The clonotype originates from a man younger than 35 with active or convalescent COVID-19. The sample was peripheral blood. The chain links TRBV6-1 to TRBJ1-5, with D hard to call. This CDR3 reads CASSEVRFEGQPQHF. The DNA for the CDR3 is TGTGCCAGCAGTGAAGTTCGGTTCGAGGGCCAGCCCCAGCATTTT.